This TCR beta chain was captured in a study of shared clonotypes between healthy human individuals. Study-wide findings and caveats: The generation probabilities recorded for non-shared clonotypes fell below those of clonotypes shared by all four donors. Depth of sequencing was expected to influence donor clonotype sharing.

Some clones are missing from TCRdb's copy, which holds only in-frame ones; the method was immunoSEQ multiplex PCR. The sample has around 2,000,000 clones; 85% to 95% are singletons. Investigators divided CD4+ cells into CD45RA+ naive and CD45RA-negative memory subsets. About this clone itself: Its antigen is unidentified.

CDR1 and CDR2 (germline): MNHEY, SVGAGI. The CDR3 length is 12 residues. This sequence joins TRBV6-5 and TRBJ2-5; 9 bases line up with TRBD2. The sequenced sample was naive CD4+ T cells sorted from blood. Subset: CD45RA+ positively selected. This TCR was sampled from a man between 18 and 35 years old in good health. CDR3 protein: CVSGSVPETQYF. CDR3 DNA: TGTGTTAGCGGGAGTGTGCCAGAGACCCAGTACTTC.